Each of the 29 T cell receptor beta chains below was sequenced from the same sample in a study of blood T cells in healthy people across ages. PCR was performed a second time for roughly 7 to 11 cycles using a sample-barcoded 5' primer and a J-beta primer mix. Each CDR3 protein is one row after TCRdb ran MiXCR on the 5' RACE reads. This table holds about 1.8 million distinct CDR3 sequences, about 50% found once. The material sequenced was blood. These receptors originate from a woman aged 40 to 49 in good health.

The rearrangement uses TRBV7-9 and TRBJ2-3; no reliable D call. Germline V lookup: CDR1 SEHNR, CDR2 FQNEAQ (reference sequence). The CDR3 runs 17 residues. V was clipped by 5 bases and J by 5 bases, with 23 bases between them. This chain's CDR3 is CASSPSGTGALLDTQYF. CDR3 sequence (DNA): TGTGCCAGCAGCCCCTCCGGAACGGGCGCTCTCTTAGATACGCAGTATTTT.

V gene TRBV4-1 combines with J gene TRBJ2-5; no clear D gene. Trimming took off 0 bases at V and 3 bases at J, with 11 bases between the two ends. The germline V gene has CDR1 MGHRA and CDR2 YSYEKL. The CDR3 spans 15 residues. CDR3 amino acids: CASSQDWAVEETQYF. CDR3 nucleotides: TGCGCCAGCAGCCAAGATTGGGCGGTTGAAGAGACCCAGTACTTC.

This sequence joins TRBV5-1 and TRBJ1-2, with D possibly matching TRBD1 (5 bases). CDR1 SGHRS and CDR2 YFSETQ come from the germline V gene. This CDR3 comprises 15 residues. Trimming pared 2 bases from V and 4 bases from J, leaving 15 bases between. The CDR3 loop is CASSFGYGTGYGYTF. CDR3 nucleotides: TGCGCCAGCAGCTTCGGATATGGGACCGGCTATGGCTACACCTTC.

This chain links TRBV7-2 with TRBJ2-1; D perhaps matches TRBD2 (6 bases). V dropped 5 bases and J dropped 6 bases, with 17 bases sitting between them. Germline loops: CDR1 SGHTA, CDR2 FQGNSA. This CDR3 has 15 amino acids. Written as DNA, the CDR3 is TGTGCCAGCAGCCCGAGCCGGGACTTACTCAATGAGCAGTTCTTC. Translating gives CASSPSRDLLNEQFF.

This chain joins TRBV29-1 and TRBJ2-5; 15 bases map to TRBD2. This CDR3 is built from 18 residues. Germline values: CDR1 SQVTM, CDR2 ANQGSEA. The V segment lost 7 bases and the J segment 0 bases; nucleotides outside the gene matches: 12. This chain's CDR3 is CSAHGLAGGKMYQETQYF. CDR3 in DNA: TGCAGCGCTCACGGACTAGCGGGGGGGAAGATGTACCAAGAGACCCAGTACTTC.

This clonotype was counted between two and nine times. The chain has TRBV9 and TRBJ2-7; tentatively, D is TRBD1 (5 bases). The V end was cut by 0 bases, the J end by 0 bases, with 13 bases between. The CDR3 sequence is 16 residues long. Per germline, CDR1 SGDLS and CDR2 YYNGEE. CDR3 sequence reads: CASSVADRRSSYEQYF. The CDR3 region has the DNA TGTGCCAGCAGCGTAGCTGACAGAAGGAGCTCCTACGAGCAGTACTTC.

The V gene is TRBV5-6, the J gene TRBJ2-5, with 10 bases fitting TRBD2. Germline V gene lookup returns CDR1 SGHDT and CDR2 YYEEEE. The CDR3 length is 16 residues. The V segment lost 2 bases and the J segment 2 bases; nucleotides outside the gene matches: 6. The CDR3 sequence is CASSFPSGGIQETQYF. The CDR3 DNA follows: TGTGCCAGCAGCTTCCCTAGCGGGGGAATACAAGAGACCCAGTACTTC. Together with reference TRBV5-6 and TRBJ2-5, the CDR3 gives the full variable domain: DAGVTQSPTHLIKTRGQQVTLRCSPKSGHDTVSWYQQALGQGPQFIFQYYEEEERQRGNFPDRFSGHQFPNYSSELNVNALLLGDSALYLCASSFPSGGIQETQYFGPGTRLLVL.

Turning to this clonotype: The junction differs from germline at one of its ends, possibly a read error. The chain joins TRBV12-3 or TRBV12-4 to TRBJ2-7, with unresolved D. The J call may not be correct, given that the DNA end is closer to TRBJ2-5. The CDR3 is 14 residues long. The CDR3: CTSSFNSGAGTQYF. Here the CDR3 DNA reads TGTACCAGCAGTTTCAACTCAGGTGCTGGGACCCAGTACTTC.

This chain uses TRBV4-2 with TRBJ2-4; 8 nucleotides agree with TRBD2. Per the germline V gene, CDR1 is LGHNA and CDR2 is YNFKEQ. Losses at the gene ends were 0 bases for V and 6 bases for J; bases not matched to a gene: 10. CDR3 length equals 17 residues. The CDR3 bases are TGTGCCAGCAGCCAAGAAGCGGGGGCCAGCACTGGAAACATTCAGTACTTC. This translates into CASSQEAGASTGNIQYF.

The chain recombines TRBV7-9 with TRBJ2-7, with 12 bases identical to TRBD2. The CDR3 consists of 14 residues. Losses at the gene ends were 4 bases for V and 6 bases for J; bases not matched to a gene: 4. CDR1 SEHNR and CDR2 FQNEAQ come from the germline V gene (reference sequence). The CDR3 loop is CASSSTSGSAEQYF. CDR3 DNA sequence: TGTGCCAGCAGCTCGACTAGCGGGAGCGCCGAGCAGTACTTC.

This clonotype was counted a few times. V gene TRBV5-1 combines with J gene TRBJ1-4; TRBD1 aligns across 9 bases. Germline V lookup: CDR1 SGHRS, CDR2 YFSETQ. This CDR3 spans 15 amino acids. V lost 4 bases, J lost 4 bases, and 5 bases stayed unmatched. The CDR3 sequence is CASSIGDRDNEKLFF. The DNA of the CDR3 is TGCGCCAGCAGCATTGGGGACAGGGATAATGAAAAACTGTTTTTT. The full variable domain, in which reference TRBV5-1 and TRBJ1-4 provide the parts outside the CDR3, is KAGVTQTPRYLIKTRGQQVTLSCSPISGHRSVSWYQQTPGQGLQFLFEYFSETQRNKGNFPGRFSGRQFSNSRSEMNVSTLELGDSALYLCASSIGDRDNEKLFFGSGTQLSVL.

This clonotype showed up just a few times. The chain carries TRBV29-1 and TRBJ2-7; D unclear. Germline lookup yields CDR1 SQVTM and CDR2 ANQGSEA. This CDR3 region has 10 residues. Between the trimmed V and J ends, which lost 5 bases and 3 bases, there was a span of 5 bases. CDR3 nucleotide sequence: TGCAGCGTTAGAAACTACGAGCAGTACTTC. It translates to CSVRNYEQYF.

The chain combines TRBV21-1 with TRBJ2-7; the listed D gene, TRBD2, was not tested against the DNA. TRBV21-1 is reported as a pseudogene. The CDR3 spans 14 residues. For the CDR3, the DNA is TGTGCCAGCAGCAAAGGACCTTCGGGCCACGAGCAGTACTTC. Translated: CASSKGPSGHEQYF.

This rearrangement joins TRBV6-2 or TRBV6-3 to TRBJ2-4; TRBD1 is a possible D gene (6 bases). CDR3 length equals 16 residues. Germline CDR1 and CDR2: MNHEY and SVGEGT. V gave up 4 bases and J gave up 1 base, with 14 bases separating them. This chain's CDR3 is CASSFRGPLAKNIQYF. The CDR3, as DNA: TGTGCCAGCAGTTTCAGGGGACCGCTTGCCAAAAACATTCAGTACTTC.

Here the CDR3 reads CASSQVWRGPELDYGYTF. CDR3 DNA: TGTGCCAGCAGCCAAGTGTGGAGGGGGCCGGAATTGGACTATGGCTACACCTTC. The chain links TRBV3-1 to TRBJ1-2, with 7 bases matching TRBD1. The CDR3 sequence is 18 residues long. Trimming at V came to 1 base and at J to 3 bases, leaving 14 bases not matched to a gene. Looked up from germline, CDR1 is LGHDT and CDR2 is YNNKEL (reference sequence).

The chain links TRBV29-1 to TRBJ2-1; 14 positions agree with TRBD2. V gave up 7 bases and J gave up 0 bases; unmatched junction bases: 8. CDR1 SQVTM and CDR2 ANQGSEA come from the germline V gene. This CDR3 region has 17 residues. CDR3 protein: CSAPGTSGGRSYNEQFF. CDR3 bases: TGCAGCGCCCCCGGGACTAGCGGGGGCCGCTCCTACAATGAGCAGTTCTTC.

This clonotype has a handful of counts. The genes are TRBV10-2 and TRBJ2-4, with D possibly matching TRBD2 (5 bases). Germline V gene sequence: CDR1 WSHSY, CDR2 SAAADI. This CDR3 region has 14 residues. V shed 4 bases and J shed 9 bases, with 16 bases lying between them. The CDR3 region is CASSAASGFGIQYF. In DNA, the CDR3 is TGCGCCAGCAGTGCGGCCTCGGGGTTCGGCATTCAGTACTTC.

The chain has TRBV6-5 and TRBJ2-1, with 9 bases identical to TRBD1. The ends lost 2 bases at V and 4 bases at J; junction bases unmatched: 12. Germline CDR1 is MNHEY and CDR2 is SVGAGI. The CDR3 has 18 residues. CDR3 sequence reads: CASSYTPFGTGSYNEQFF. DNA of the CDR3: TGTGCCAGCAGTTACACCCCATTTGGGACAGGGTCATACAATGAGCAGTTCTTC.

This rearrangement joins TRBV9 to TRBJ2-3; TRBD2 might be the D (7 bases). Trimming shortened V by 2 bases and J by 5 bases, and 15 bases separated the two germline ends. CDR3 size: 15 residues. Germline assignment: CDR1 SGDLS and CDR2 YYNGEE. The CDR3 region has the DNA TGTGCCAGCAGCGTGGGGGGGGCCCCCGAAGATACGCAGTATTTT. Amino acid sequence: CASSVGGAPEDTQYF.

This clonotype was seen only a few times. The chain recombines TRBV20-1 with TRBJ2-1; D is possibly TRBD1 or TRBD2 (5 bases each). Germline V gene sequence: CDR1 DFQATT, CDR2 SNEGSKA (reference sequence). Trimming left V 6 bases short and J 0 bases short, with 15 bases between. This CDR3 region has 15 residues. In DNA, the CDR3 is TGCAGTGCCAATCGACGGGGCCCCTCCTACAATGAGCAGTTCTTC. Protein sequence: CSANRRGPSYNEQFF.

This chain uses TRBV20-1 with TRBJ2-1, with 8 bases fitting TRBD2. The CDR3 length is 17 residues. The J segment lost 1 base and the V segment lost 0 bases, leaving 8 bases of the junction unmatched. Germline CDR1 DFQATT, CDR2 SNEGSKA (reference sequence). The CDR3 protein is CSARDPLTSVSYNEQFF. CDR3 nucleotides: TGCAGTGCTAGAGACCCTTTGACTAGCGTTTCCTACAATGAGCAGTTCTTC.

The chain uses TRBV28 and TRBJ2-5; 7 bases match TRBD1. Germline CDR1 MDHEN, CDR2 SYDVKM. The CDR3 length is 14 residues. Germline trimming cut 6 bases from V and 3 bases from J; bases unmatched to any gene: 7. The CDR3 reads CASSPDRRKETQYF. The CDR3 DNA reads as TGTGCCAGCAGCCCGGACAGGAGAAAAGAGACCCAGTACTTC. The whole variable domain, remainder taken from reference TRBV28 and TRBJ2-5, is DVKVTQSSRYLVKRTGEKVFLECVQDMDHENMFWYRQDPGLGLRLIYFSYDVKMKEKGDIPEGYSVSREKKERFSLILESASTNQTSMYLCASSPDRRKETQYFGPGTRLLVL.

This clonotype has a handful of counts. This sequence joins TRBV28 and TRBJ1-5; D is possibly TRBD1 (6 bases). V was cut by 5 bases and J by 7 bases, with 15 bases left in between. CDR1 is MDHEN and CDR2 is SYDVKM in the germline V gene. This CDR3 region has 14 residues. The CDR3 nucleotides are TGTGCCAGCAGTCCACAGGGAAAATCCCAGCCCCAGCATTTT. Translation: CASSPQGKSQPQHF. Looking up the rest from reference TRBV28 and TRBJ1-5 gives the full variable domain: DVKVTQSSRYLVKRTGEKVFLECVQDMDHENMFWYRQDPGLGLRLIYFSYDVKMKEKGDIPEGYSVSREKKERFSLILESASTNQTSMYLCASSPQGKSQPQHFGDGTRLSIL.

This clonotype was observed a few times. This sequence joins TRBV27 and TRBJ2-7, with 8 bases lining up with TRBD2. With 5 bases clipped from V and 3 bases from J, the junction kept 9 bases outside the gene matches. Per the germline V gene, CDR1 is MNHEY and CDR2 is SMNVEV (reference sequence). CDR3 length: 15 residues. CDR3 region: CASSPRTGGYYEQYF. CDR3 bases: TGTGCCAGCAGTCCACGGACGGGGGGGTACTACGAGCAGTACTTC.

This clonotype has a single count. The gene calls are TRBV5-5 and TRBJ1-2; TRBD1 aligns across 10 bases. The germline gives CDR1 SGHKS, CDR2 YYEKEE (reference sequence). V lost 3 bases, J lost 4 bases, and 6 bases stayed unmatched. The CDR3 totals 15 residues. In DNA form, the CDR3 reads TGTGCCAGCAGCTGGGGGACAGGGGTGGCCTATGGCTACACCTTC. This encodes CASSWGTGVAYGYTF.

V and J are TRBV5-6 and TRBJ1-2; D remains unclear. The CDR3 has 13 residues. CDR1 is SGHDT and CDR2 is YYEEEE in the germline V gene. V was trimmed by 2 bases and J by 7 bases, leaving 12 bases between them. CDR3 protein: CASSFFGRIGYTF. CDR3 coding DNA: TGTGCCAGCAGCTTCTTCGGCAGGATTGGCTACACCTTC.

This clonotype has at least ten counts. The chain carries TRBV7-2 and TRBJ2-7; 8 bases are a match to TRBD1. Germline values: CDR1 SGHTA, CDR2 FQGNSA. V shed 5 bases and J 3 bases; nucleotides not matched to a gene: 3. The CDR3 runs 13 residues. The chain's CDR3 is CASSRDRNYEQYF. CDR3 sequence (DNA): TGTGCCAGCAGCCGGGACAGGAACTACGAGCAGTACTTC.

CDR3 bases: TGTGCCAGCAGTATCCTAGGGTATGAGCAGTTCTTC. This gives the protein CASSILGYEQFF. The chain couples TRBV6-2 or TRBV6-3 to TRBJ2-1; no definite D call. CDR3 length equals 12 residues. Germline V lookup: CDR1 MNHEY, CDR2 SVGEGT. V was clipped by 5 bases and J by 8 bases, with 10 bases between them.

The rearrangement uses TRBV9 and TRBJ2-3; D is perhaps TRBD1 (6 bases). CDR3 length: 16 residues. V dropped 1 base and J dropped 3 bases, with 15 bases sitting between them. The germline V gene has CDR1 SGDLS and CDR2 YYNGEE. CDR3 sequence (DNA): TGTGCCAGCAGCGTACCCCAGGGGTTCGGAACAGATACGCAGTATTTT. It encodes CASSVPQGFGTDTQYF. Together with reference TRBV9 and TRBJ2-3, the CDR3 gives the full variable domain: DSGVTQTPKHLITATGQRVTLRCSPRSGDLSVYWYQQSLDQGLQFLIQYYNGEERAKGNILERFSAQQFPDLHSELNLSSLELGDSALYFCASSVPQGFGTDTQYFGPGTRLTVL.